This entry lists 27 T cell receptor beta chains sequenced from one sample in a study of cytomegalovirus exposure and HLA in healthy donors. Researchers ran the PCR with 60 Vbeta and 13 Jbeta primers. Libraries were prepared by immunoSEQ multiplex PCR; TCRdb keeps only in-frame clonotypes and omits some of them. The data hold 200,000 to 250,000 clones, with approximately 87% observed a single time. The specimen was PBMCs. These receptors originate from a human donor in good health.

The rearrangement links TRBV2 to TRBJ2-3; a possible D gene is TRBD2 (6 bases). Trimming shortened V by 3 bases and J by 3 bases, and 13 bases separated the two germline ends. Germline V gene data show CDR1 as SNHLY and CDR2 as FYNNEI. The CDR3 spans 15 residues. This chain's CDR3 is CASSEGQGGTDTQYF. CDR3 coding DNA: TGTGCCAGCAGTGAGGGCCAGGGAGGTACAGATACGCAGTATTTT.

This chain links TRBV6-9 with TRBJ2-1; D call uncertain. V was trimmed by 2 bases and J by 8 bases, leaving 7 bases between them. The V gene's germline CDR1 is MNHGY and CDR2 SVAAGI. The CDR3 extends over 12 amino acids. The CDR3 is CASSYNEDEQFF. CDR3 sequence (DNA): TGTGCCAGCAGTTATAATGAGGATGAGCAGTTCTTC.

This clone was recorded only once. CDR3 loop: CASSLLGADNEQFF. CDR3 nucleotide sequence: TGTGCCAGCAGTTTATTAGGGGCGGACAATGAGCAGTTCTTC. V usage is TRBV28 and J usage is TRBJ2-1; maybe TRBD1 (5 bases). V was shortened by 1 base and J by 5 bases, with 9 bases between the two germline ends. The germline V gene encodes CDR1 MDHEN and CDR2 SYDVKM. The CDR3 is 14 residues long.

This chain joins TRBV27 and TRBJ2-1, with TRBD2 matching over 9 bases. CDR1 is MNHEY and CDR2 is SMNVEV in the germline V gene (reference sequence). After removal of 5 bases from V and 8 bases from J, the junction contained 7 bases not matched to a gene. The length of the CDR3 is 14 residues. The DNA of the CDR3 is TGTGCCAGCAGTCAACTAGCGGGTAACGATGAGCAGTTCTTC. Residues: CASSQLAGNDEQFF.

The V gene is TRBV11-2, the J gene TRBJ2-7, with D possibly matching TRBD1 (6 bases). The V end was cut by 5 bases, the J end by 0 bases, with 20 bases between. Germline loops: CDR1 SGHAT, CDR2 FQNNGV. This CDR3 spans 17 amino acids. The CDR3 DNA sequence: TGTGCCAGCAGCCCCCATTCCCCAGCGGACAGCTCCTACGAGCAGTACTTC. Translated: CASSPHSPADSSYEQYF.

This chain uses TRBV7-3 with TRBJ2-1, with TRBD2 matching over 14 bases. Per germline, CDR1 SGHTA and CDR2 FQGTGA. V lost 5 bases, J lost 7 bases, and 7 bases stayed unmatched. The CDR3 is 16 residues long. The CDR3 sequence is CASSPTGLAGVNEQFF. The DNA for the CDR3 is TGTGCCAGCAGCCCCACGGGACTAGCGGGAGTTAATGAGCAGTTCTTC. The full variable domain, its missing parts supplied by reference TRBV7-3 and TRBJ2-1, is GAGVSQTPSNKVTEKGKYVELRCDPISGHTALYWYRQSLGQGPEFLIYFQGTGAADDSGLPNDRFFAVRPEGSVSTLKIQRTERGDSAVYLCASSPTGLAGVNEQFFGPGTRLTVL.

This chain joins TRBV29-1 and TRBJ1-1; 7 bases align to TRBD1. V lost 7 bases, J lost 0 bases, and 2 bases stayed unmatched. This CDR3 is built from 12 residues. The germline V gene encodes CDR1 SQVTM and CDR2 ANQGSEA. CDR3 loop: CSAGTVNTEAFF. The CDR3, as DNA: TGCAGCGCCGGGACAGTGAACACTGAAGCTTTCTTT.

V and J are TRBV7-8 and TRBJ2-1; 8 positions agree with TRBD2. V lost 4 bases, J lost 0 bases, and 5 bases stayed unmatched. Germline V gives CDR1 SGHVS, CDR2 FQNEAQ. The CDR3 is made up of 16 amino acids. CDR3: CASSSTSGSSYNEQFF. For the CDR3, the DNA is TGTGCCAGCAGCTCAACTAGCGGCAGCTCCTACAATGAGCAGTTCTTC.

This chain links TRBV7-2 with TRBJ2-7; TRBD1 aligns across 7 bases. Germline V gene lookup returns CDR1 SGHTA and CDR2 FQGNSA. The junction had 11 bases not matched to a gene; V was cut back by 5 bases and J by 7 bases. This CDR3 has 14 amino acids. CDR3 region: CASSLTGTRWEQYF. In DNA form, the CDR3 reads TGTGCCAGCAGCCTGACAGGGACCAGGTGGGAGCAGTACTTC.

This chain uses TRBV10-3 with TRBJ2-7; D is unclear. Germline values: CDR1 ENHRY, CDR2 SYGVKD. The V and J ends lost 6 bases and 0 bases respectively, with 9 bases between them. CDR3 length: 13 residues. Here the CDR3 reads CAISLDSSYEQYF. The DNA for the CDR3 is TGTGCCATCAGCCTAGATTCCTCCTACGAGCAGTACTTC.

The gene calls are TRBV27 and TRBJ2-7; D uncertain. Trimming shortened V by 0 bases and J by 4 bases, and 10 bases separated the two germline ends. CDR1 is MNHEY and CDR2 is SMNVEV in the germline V gene (reference sequence). The CDR3 totals 14 residues. In nucleotides, the CDR3 is TGTGCCAGCAGTTTATCGGCAGCGAGTTACGAGCAGTACTTC. As protein: CASSLSAASYEQYF.

Points on this clone: One end of the junction is discordant with germline, which a read error may explain. The V and J genes are TRBV7-3 and TRBJ2-2; D may be TRBD2 (5 bases). Germline V gene lookup returns CDR1 SGHTA and CDR2 FQGTGA. The CDR3 has 14 amino acids. In nucleotides, the CDR3 is TGTGCCAGCAGCACAATGGGCCAGACCGGGGAGCTGCTTTTT. The encoded protein is CASSTMGQTGELLF.

The chain joins TRBV11-3 to TRBJ2-7; 10 positions match TRBD1. Trimming removed 0 bases from V and 4 bases from J; junction bases left unmatched: 3. The V gene's germline CDR1 is SGHNT and CDR2 YENEEA. The CDR3 has 15 amino acids. DNA for the CDR3: TGTGCCAGCAGCTTAGAGCCGGGACAGGGGTACGAGCAGTACTTC. Its protein is CASSLEPGQGYEQYF.

This chain joins TRBV11-2 and TRBJ2-2; D is unresolved. The CDR3 covers 14 residues. In germline, CDR1 is SGHAT, CDR2 FQNNGV. Trimming took off 1 base at V and 1 base at J, with 4 bases between the two ends. CDR3 bases: TGTGCCAGCAGCTTAGGACTGAACACCGGGGAGCTGTTTTTT. Translated, it gives CASSLGLNTGELFF.

The V call is TRBV11-2, the J call TRBJ2-3; 9 nucleotides match TRBD2. Germline V gene data show CDR1 as SGHAT and CDR2 as FQNNGV. V shed 8 bases and J 1 base; nucleotides not matched to a gene: 4. This CDR3 comprises 14 residues. The DNA for the CDR3 is TGTGCCAGCCTCTTAGCGGGGGGCACAGATACGCAGTATTTT. It encodes CASLLAGGTDTQYF.

V usage is TRBV6-6 and J usage is TRBJ1-1; 9 bases fit TRBD1. The V gene end was trimmed by 8 bases and the J gene end by 5 bases; junction bases not matched to a gene: 3. Germline values: CDR1 MNHNY, CDR2 SVGAGI (reference sequence). The CDR3 length is 12 residues. The CDR3 region has the DNA TGTGCCAGCTCACAGGGGGCAACTGAAGCTTTCTTT. Protein: CASSQGATEAFF.

The chain is built from TRBV7-2 and TRBJ2-3; 10 bases agree with TRBD2. The germline gives CDR1 SGHTA, CDR2 FQGNSA. V trimming: 6 bases; J trimming: 5 bases; junction bases outside the gene matches: 5. The CDR3 consists of 14 residues. For the CDR3, the DNA is TGTGCCAGCAGTTTCCTAGCGGGAGAAGATACGCAGTATTTT. Amino acids: CASSFLAGEDTQYF.

The V and J genes are TRBV4-3 and TRBJ2-1; 7 bases fit TRBD1. Losses at the gene ends were 0 bases for V and 4 bases for J; bases not matched to a gene: 9. CDR3 length equals 17 residues. Germline CDR1 reads LGHNA; CDR2 reads YSLEER. CDR3 nucleotides: TGCGCCAGCAGCCAAGATCGAGGCGACAGGGCTTACAATGAGCAGTTCTTC. It specifies CASSQDRGDRAYNEQFF.

The V gene is TRBV14, the J gene TRBJ2-7; D possibly corresponds to TRBD2 (5 bases). Trimming stripped 0 bases from V and 5 bases from J, with 11 bases between. There are 14 residues in the CDR3. Germline V gene data show CDR1 as SGHDN and CDR2 as FVKESK. Here the CDR3 reads CASSQEPGRNEQYF. DNA of the CDR3: TGTGCCAGCAGCCAAGAACCGGGAAGGAACGAGCAGTACTTC.

J is TRBJ1-2 and V is TRBV5-8, with 8 bases lining up with TRBD1. The V gene's germline CDR1 is SGHTS and CDR2 YDEGEE. V lost 1 base and J lost 8; bases outside the gene matches: 4. The CDR3 runs 13 residues. For the CDR3, the DNA is TGTGCCAGCAGCTTGAAACAGGGGGACGGCTACACCTTC. It is translated as CASSLKQGDGYTF.

The chain is built from TRBV19 and TRBJ2-3; D gene unclear. The CDR3 extends over 14 amino acids. In germline, CDR1 is LNHDA, CDR2 SQIVND (reference sequence). The ends were cut back, 4 bases at V and 0 bases at J, with 8 bases in the middle. The CDR3 spells CASSKTVSTDTQYF. CDR3 nucleotides: TGTGCCAGTAGTAAAACAGTTAGCACAGATACGCAGTATTTT.

A single count supports this clone. The genes are TRBV12-5 and TRBJ1-1, with 7 nucleotides matching TRBD1. The CDR3 sequence is 15 residues long. The ends lost 8 bases at V and 1 base at J; junction bases unmatched: 10. Germline-derived CDR1 and CDR2 are LGHNT and FRNRAP. The DNA of the CDR3 is TGTGCTAGTTCCAAGGGACAGAGAGAGAACACTGAAGCTTTCTTT. Translation: CASSKGQRENTEAFF.

This chain links TRBV15 with TRBJ1-4, with 11 nucleotides matching TRBD1. The germline V gene has CDR1 LNHNV and CDR2 YYDKDF (reference sequence). Trimming removed 1 base from V and 7 bases from J; junction bases left unmatched: 8. The CDR3 has 17 amino acids. CDR3 loop: CATSRVGQGVSLEKLFF. CDR3 nucleotides: TGTGCCACCAGCAGAGTGGGACAGGGGGTATCCCTTGAAAAACTGTTTTTT.

The V and J genes are TRBV12-5 and TRBJ2-1, with TRBD1 identical over 10 bases. The CDR3 is 15 residues long. CDR1 is LGHNT and CDR2 is FRNRAP in the germline V gene. Trimming at V came to 4 bases and at J to 8 bases, leaving 8 bases not matched to a gene. The CDR3 DNA reads as TGTGCTAGTGGTTCCCCGGGACAGGGGATCTATGAGCAGTTCTTC. Translation gives CASGSPGQGIYEQFF. Full variable domain (remainder filled in from reference TRBV12-5 and TRBJ2-1): DARVTQTPRHKVTEMGQEVTMRCQPILGHNTVFWYRQTMMQGLELLAYFRNRAPLDDSGMPKDRFSAEMPDATLATLKIQPSEPRDSAVYFCASGSPGQGIYEQFFGPGTRLTVL.

The V gene is TRBV18, the J gene TRBJ2-3; 7 bases line up with TRBD2. This CDR3 comprises 16 residues. Germline V gene sequence: CDR1 KGHSH, CDR2 LQKENI. V gave up 1 base and J gave up 3 bases; unmatched junction bases: 7. CDR3 protein: CASSPLAGVGTDTQYF. The DNA of the CDR3 is TGTGCCAGCTCACCACTTGCGGGAGTAGGGACAGATACGCAGTATTTT.

The CDR3 is CAWSVLRYGEQFF. CDR3 nucleotide sequence: TGTGCCTGGAGTGTACTTCGCTATGGTGAGCAGTTCTTC. This chain joins TRBV30 and TRBJ2-1; D gene uncertain. Germline V gene data show CDR1 as GTSNPN and CDR2 as SVGIG (reference sequence). The V end lost 0 bases, the J end lost 9 bases, and 12 bases lay between the germline ends. There are 13 residues in the CDR3.

The rearrangement uses TRBV18 and TRBJ2-1; 9 nucleotides agree with TRBD1. Germline-derived CDR1 and CDR2 are KGHSH and LQKENI. Trimming cost V 5 bases and J 7 bases; bases outside gene matches: 6. The CDR3 runs 14 residues. The CDR3: CASSWDRVGNEQFF. The CDR3 nucleotides are TGTGCCAGCTCATGGGACAGGGTAGGGAATGAGCAGTTCTTC.